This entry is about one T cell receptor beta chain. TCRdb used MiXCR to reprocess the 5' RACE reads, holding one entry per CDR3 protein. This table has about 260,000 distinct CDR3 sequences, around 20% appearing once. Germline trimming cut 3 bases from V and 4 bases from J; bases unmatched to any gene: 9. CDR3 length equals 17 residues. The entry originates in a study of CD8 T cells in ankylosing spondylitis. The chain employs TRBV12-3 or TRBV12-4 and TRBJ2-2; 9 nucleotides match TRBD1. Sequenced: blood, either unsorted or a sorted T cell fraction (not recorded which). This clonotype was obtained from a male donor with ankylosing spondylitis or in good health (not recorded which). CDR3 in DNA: TGTGCCAGCAGTTTGGCCCCCGGACAGGGGACCACCGGGGAGCTGTTTTTT. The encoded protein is CASSLAPGQGTTGELFF.